These 6 T cell receptor beta chains were sequenced from one sample in a study of OX40 agonist ivuxolimab in advanced cancers. Sequenced by immunoSEQ multiplex PCR; TCRdb stores in-frame clones only, minus some. The repertoire holds around 70,000 clones, roughly 90% seen once, with less than 1% in the top ten. This material consisted of CD4+ or CD8+ T cells sorted from blood, taken in a trial of the OX40 agonist ivuxolimab. All receptors derive from an adult with an advanced solid tumor such as melanoma, head and neck, liver or kidney cancer.

Comments on this clone: The same CDR3 also results from other DNA sequences found in this sample. The rearrangement links TRBV5-1 to TRBJ2-5; weak D call: TRBD1 (6 bases). Trimming stripped 2 bases from V and 1 base from J, with 9 bases between. CDR1 and CDR2 (germline): SGHRS, YFSETQ. This CDR3 is 14 amino acids long. The CDR3 spells CASSFGGPQETQYF. CDR3 DNA: TGCGCCAGCAGCTTTGGGGGCCCCCAAGAGACCCAGTACTTC. Drawing the rest from reference TRBV5-1 and TRBJ2-5, the complete variable domain is KAGVTQTPRYLIKTRGQQVTLSCSPISGHRSVSWYQQTPGQGLQFLFEYFSETQRNKGNFPGRFSGRQFSNSRSEMNVSTLELGDSALYLCASSFGGPQETQYFGPGTRLLVL.

This chain connects TRBV27 to TRBJ2-7, with D perhaps TRBD2 (8 bases). Germline V gene lookup returns CDR1 MNHEY and CDR2 SMNVEV (reference sequence). This CDR3 has 18 amino acids. Trimming removed 6 bases from V and 3 bases from J, with 27 bases in between. In DNA, the CDR3 is TGTGCCAGCAGGCCGGGACAGCATCTTGCTAGCGGGCACTACGAGCAGTACTTC. Translated, it gives CASRPGQHLASGHYEQYF.

This chain uses TRBV18 with TRBJ2-2; 8 bases agree with TRBD1. The V gene's germline CDR1 is KGHSH and CDR2 LQKENI. The junction had 3 bases not matched to a gene; V was cut back by 2 bases and J by 7 bases. CDR3 length: 14 residues. The CDR3 DNA reads TGTGCCAGCTCACCAGGGACAGGTATCGGGGAGCTGTTTTTT. Translating gives CASSPGTGIGELFF.

The rearrangement uses TRBV11-2 and TRBJ2-2; TRBD2 aligns across 7 bases. The V segment lost 8 bases and the J segment 2 bases; nucleotides outside the gene matches: 5. The CDR3 runs 14 residues. Germline V lookup: CDR1 SGHAT, CDR2 FQNNGV. The CDR3 DNA follows: TGTGCCAGCCGGGGGGACTTTAACACCGGGGAGCTGTTTTTT. This encodes CASRGDFNTGELFF.

The chain carries TRBV6-6 and TRBJ2-7; 8 bases agree with TRBD1. Per the germline V gene, CDR1 is MNHNY and CDR2 is SVGAGI (reference sequence). The trim removed 7 bases at V and 1 base at J, leaving 6 bases unmatched. CDR3 length equals 14 residues. This chain's CDR3 is CASIGTGGSYEQYF. DNA for the CDR3: TGTGCCAGCATAGGCACAGGGGGTTCCTACGAGCAGTACTTC.

About this clone: Compared with germline, one end of the junction differs, possibly owing to a read error. This chain joins TRBV7-7 and TRBJ2-1; 10 bases are shared with TRBD2. The CDR3 is made up of 15 amino acids. Germline CDR1 SSHAT, CDR2 FNYEAQ (reference sequence). CDR3 protein: CASSSGTSDNNEQFF. CDR3 DNA: TGTGCTAGCAGCTCCGGGACTAGCGATAACAATGAGCAGTTCTTC.